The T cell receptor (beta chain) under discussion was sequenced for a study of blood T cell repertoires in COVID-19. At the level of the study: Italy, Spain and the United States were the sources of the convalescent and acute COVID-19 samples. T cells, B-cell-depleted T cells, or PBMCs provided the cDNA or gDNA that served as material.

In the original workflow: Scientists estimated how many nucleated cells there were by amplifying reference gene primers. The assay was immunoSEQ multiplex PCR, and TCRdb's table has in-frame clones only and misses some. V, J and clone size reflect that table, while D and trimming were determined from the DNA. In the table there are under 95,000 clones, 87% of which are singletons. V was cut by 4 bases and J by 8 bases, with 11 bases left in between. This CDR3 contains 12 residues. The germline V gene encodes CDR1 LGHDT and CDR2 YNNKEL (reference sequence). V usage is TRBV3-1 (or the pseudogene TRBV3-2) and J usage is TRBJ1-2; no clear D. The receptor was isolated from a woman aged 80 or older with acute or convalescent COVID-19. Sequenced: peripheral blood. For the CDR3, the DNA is TGTGCCAGCAGCCCAAGCAACTGGGGCTACACCTTC. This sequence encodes CASSPSNWGYTF.